The rows below give T cell receptor beta chains drawn from one sample of a study of blood T cell repertoires in COVID-19. TCRdb's table, derived via immunoSEQ multiplex PCR, lists solely in-frame clones and lacks some. The sample includes about 210,000 clones, approximately 84% of them seen just once. The sample comprised peripheral blood. The receptors come from a woman at least 80 years old with COVID-19, enrolled during active disease. Both conserved end residues are part of each CDR3. A D gene is named only where the DNA matches it firmly. The listing skips clone size in some rows; elsewhere it reads once, few, many or a size class.

J gene: TRBJ2-5
clone size: once
V gene: TRBV6-5
D gene: TRBD2
CDR3 protein: CASSYRAGAYQETQYF
CDR3 DNA: TGTGCCAGCAGTTACCGAGCGGGGGCCTATCAAGAGACCCAGTACTTC

J gene: TRBJ1-6
clone size: NA
V gene: TRBV1
D gene: NA
CDR3 protein: CTSSHPDRYNSPLHF
CDR3 DNA: TGCACCAGCAGCCATCCCGACAGGTATAATTCACCCCTCCACTTT

J gene: TRBJ1-6
clone size: NA
V gene: TRBV3-1/TRBV3-2
D gene: NA
CDR3 protein: CASSRVGGSPLHF
CDR3 DNA: TGTGCCAGCAGCCGGGTAGGGGGTTCACCCCTCCACTTT

J gene: TRBJ2-7
clone size: NA
V gene: TRBV5-8
D gene: NA
CDR3 protein: CASSLGQASYEQYF
CDR3 DNA: TGTGCCAGCAGCTTGGGACAGGCCAGCTACGAGCAGTACTTC

J gene: TRBJ1-4
clone size: NA
V gene: TRBV11-2
D gene: NA
CDR3 protein: CASSSAGDLAIATNEKLFF
CDR3 DNA: TGTGCCAGCAGCTCAGCAGGGGACCTAGCCATCGCAACTAATGAAAAACTGTTTTTT

J gene: TRBJ1-5
clone size: once
V gene: TRBV19
D gene: NA
CDR3 protein: CASSIVGGEQPQHF
CDR3 DNA: TGTGCCAGTAGTATAGTGGGGGGTGAGCAGCCCCAGCATTTT

J gene: TRBJ2-7
clone size: few
V gene: TRBV28
D gene: TRBD1
CDR3 protein: CASSTPGTGIGEQYF
CDR3 DNA: TGTGCCAGCAGTACCCCCGGGACAGGGATTGGCGAGCAGTACTTC

J gene: TRBJ1-1
clone size: NA
V gene: TRBV6-6
D gene: NA
CDR3 protein: CASSYSRAGAFF
CDR3 DNA: TGTGCCAGCAGTTACTCGAGAGCGGGAGCTTTCTTT

J gene: TRBJ2-5
clone size: NA
V gene: TRBV7-9
D gene: TRBD1
CDR3 protein: CASSQDRRETQYF
CDR3 DNA: TGTGCCAGCTCCCAGGACAGGAGAGAGACCCAGTACTTC

J gene: TRBJ2-7
clone size: NA
V gene: TRBV1
D gene: NA
CDR3 protein: CTSSLAGLTAEQYF
CDR3 DNA: TGCACCAGCAGCTTGGCGGGTCTGACTGCCGAGCAGTACTTC

J gene: TRBJ2-5
clone size: NA
V gene: TRBV21-1
D gene: NA
CDR3 protein: CASSAKLAGAQETQYF
CDR3 DNA: TGTGCCAGCAGCGCCAAACTAGCGGGGGCCCAAGAGACCCAGTACTTC

J gene: TRBJ1-5
clone size: NA
V gene: TRBV5-6
D gene: TRBD1
CDR3 protein: CASSARQGAYQPQHF
CDR3 DNA: TGTGCCAGCAGCGCCCGACAGGGCGCTTATCAGCCCCAGCATTTT

J gene: TRBJ2-7
clone size: NA
V gene: TRBV7-9
D gene: TRBD1
CDR3 protein: CASTTGDGEQYF
CDR3 DNA: TGTGCCAGCACAACAGGGGACGGCGAGCAGTACTTC

J gene: TRBJ1-1
clone size: NA
V gene: TRBV9
D gene: NA
CDR3 protein: CASSVLSRTENTEAFF
CDR3 DNA: TGTGCCAGCAGCGTACTCTCTAGGACAGAGAACACTGAAGCTTTCTTT

J gene: TRBJ2-5
clone size: NA
V gene: TRBV5-1
D gene: TRBD2
CDR3 protein: CASSFGGQETQYF
CDR3 DNA: TGCGCCAGCAGCTTCGGGGGGCAAGAGACCCAGTACTTC

J gene: TRBJ2-5
clone size: few
V gene: TRBV6-5
D gene: TRBD2
CDR3 protein: CASGETSGSWETQYF
CDR3 DNA: TGTGCCAGCGGGGAGACTAGCGGGAGTTGGGAGACCCAGTACTTC

J gene: TRBJ2-7
clone size: NA
V gene: TRBV3-1/TRBV3-2
D gene: TRBD1
CDR3 protein: CASSQPGDREQYF
CDR3 DNA: TGTGCCAGCAGCCAGCCTGGGGACAGGGAGCAGTACTTC

J gene: TRBJ1-4
clone size: NA
V gene: TRBV4-1
D gene: NA
CDR3 protein: CASSQEWGRVTNEKLFF
CDR3 DNA: TGCGCCAGCAGCCAAGAGTGGGGGCGGGTAACTAATGAAAAACTGTTTTTT

J gene: TRBJ2-3
clone size: NA
V gene: TRBV5-1
D gene: NA
CDR3 protein: CASSLDQGTDTQYF
CDR3 DNA: TGCGCCAGCAGCTTGGATCAGGGGACAGATACGCAGTATTTT

J gene: TRBJ2-7
clone size: once
V gene: TRBV27
D gene: NA
CDR3 protein: CASTGDLSYEQYF
CDR3 DNA: TGTGCCAGCACGGGGGACCTCTCCTACGAGCAGTACTTC

J gene: TRBJ1-5
clone size: NA
V gene: TRBV2
D gene: NA
CDR3 protein: CASFRQEGQPQHF
CDR3 DNA: TGTGCCAGCTTCAGGCAGGAGGGTCAGCCCCAGCATTTT

J gene: TRBJ1-5
clone size: NA
V gene: TRBV15
D gene: NA
CDR3 protein: CATSSAPGVGLGNQPQHF
CDR3 DNA: TGTGCCACCAGCAGCGCCCCAGGCGTTGGGTTAGGCAATCAGCCCCAGCATTTT

J gene: TRBJ2-4
clone size: NA
V gene: TRBV6-5
D gene: NA
CDR3 protein: CASSYTRDTRNIQYF
CDR3 DNA: TGTGCCAGCAGTTACACTAGGGACACGAGAAACATTCAGTACTTC

J gene: TRBJ1-1
clone size: NA
V gene: TRBV2
D gene: NA
CDR3 protein: CASSGGYTEAFF
CDR3 DNA: TGTGCCAGCAGTGGAGGGTACACTGAAGCTTTCTTT

J gene: TRBJ2-5
clone size: NA
V gene: TRBV4-2
D gene: TRBD2
CDR3 protein: CASSPGLAGERETQYF
CDR3 DNA: TGTGCCAGCAGCCCCGGACTAGCGGGAGAGCGAGAGACCCAGTACTTC

J gene: TRBJ1-3
clone size: NA
V gene: TRBV9
D gene: NA
CDR3 protein: CASSAQDRPHYSGNTIYF
CDR3 DNA: TGTGCCAGCAGCGCCCAGGACAGACCACATTACTCTGGAAACACCATATATTTT

J gene: TRBJ1-2
clone size: NA
V gene: TRBV4-1
D gene: TRBD1
CDR3 protein: CASSLPLGQGPLNYGYTF
CDR3 DNA: TGCGCCAGCAGCCTACCCCTAGGACAGGGGCCCCTTAACTATGGCTACACCTTC

J gene: TRBJ1-2
clone size: NA
V gene: TRBV19
D gene: NA
CDR3 protein: CASSTPGAIYGYTF
CDR3 DNA: TGTGCCAGTAGTACACCCGGAGCAATTTATGGCTACACCTTC

J gene: TRBJ2-4
clone size: NA
V gene: TRBV5-1
D gene: TRBD2
CDR3 protein: CASSFLPQGLAVEAKNIQYF
CDR3 DNA: TGCGCCAGCAGCTTTTTGCCCCAGGGACTAGCGGTAGAAGCCAAAAACATTCAGTACTTC

J gene: TRBJ1-1
clone size: NA
V gene: TRBV3-1/TRBV3-2
D gene: TRBD1
CDR3 protein: CASSQTGGNTEAFF
CDR3 DNA: TGTGCCAGCAGCCAGACAGGGGGGAACACTGAAGCTTTCTTT

J gene: TRBJ2-2
clone size: NA
V gene: TRBV9
D gene: TRBD2
CDR3 protein: CASSLGRSGTGELFF
CDR3 DNA: TGTGCCAGCAGCCTCGGGAGGTCGGGCACCGGGGAGCTGTTTTTT

J gene: TRBJ2-7
clone size: once
V gene: TRBV28
D gene: NA
CDR3 protein: CASRVQSSYEQYF
CDR3 DNA: TGTGCCAGCAGGGTACAGAGCTCCTACGAGCAGTACTTC

J gene: TRBJ1-1
clone size: NA
V gene: TRBV5-4
D gene: NA
CDR3 protein: CASSLGQITEAFF
CDR3 DNA: TGTGCCAGCAGCTTAGGACAAATCACTGAAGCTTTCTTT

J gene: TRBJ2-7
clone size: NA
V gene: TRBV9
D gene: NA
CDR3 protein: CASSARDKLYEQYF
CDR3 DNA: TGTGCCAGCAGCGCCCGGGACAAACTCTACGAGCAGTACTTC

J gene: TRBJ1-2
clone size: NA
V gene: TRBV29-1
D gene: TRBD1
CDR3 protein: CSVDRDYYGYTF
CDR3 DNA: TGCAGCGTAGACAGGGATTACTATGGCTACACCTTC

J gene: TRBJ2-7
clone size: NA
V gene: TRBV27
D gene: TRBD2
CDR3 protein: CASSFSGKNHEQYF
CDR3 DNA: TGTGCCAGCAGTTTTAGCGGGAAGAACCACGAGCAGTACTTC

J gene: TRBJ1-3
clone size: few
V gene: TRBV5-1
D gene: TRBD1
CDR3 protein: CASSLMGQKANTIYF
CDR3 DNA: TGCGCCAGCAGCTTGATGGGACAGAAAGCAAACACCATATATTTT

J gene: TRBJ2-7
clone size: NA
V gene: TRBV13
D gene: NA
CDR3 protein: CASSLARYEQYF
CDR3 DNA: TGTGCCAGCAGCTTAGCCCGCTACGAGCAGTACTTC

J gene: TRBJ1-4
clone size: NA
V gene: TRBV29-1
D gene: TRBD1
CDR3 protein: CSVIWDRGNEKLFF
CDR3 DNA: TGCAGCGTTATCTGGGACAGGGGTAATGAAAAACTGTTTTTT

J gene: TRBJ2-3
clone size: NA
V gene: TRBV3-1/TRBV3-2
D gene: TRBD2
CDR3 protein: CASSQSGSPSTDTQYF
CDR3 DNA: TGTGCCAGCAGCCAAAGCGGGAGTCCTAGCACAGATACGCAGTATTTT

J gene: TRBJ2-7
clone size: once
V gene: TRBV5-4
D gene: NA
CDR3 protein: CASSLVGGNYEQYF
CDR3 DNA: TGTGCCAGCAGCCTCGTTGGCGGGAACTACGAGCAGTACTTC

J gene: TRBJ2-5
clone size: once
V gene: TRBV3-1/TRBV3-2
D gene: NA
CDR3 protein: CANIQETQYF
CDR3 DNA: TGTGCCAACATACAAGAGACCCAGTACTTC

J gene: TRBJ2-3
clone size: NA
V gene: TRBV11-2
D gene: TRBD2
CDR3 protein: CASSVGLAGGRDTQYF
CDR3 DNA: TGTGCCAGCAGCGTCGGACTAGCGGGGGGGCGAGATACGCAGTATTTT

J gene: TRBJ2-5
clone size: NA
V gene: TRBV5-1
D gene: NA
CDR3 protein: CASSLESGTRETQYF
CDR3 DNA: TGCGCCAGCAGCTTGGAATCCGGGACAAGAGAGACCCAGTACTTC

J gene: TRBJ2-7
clone size: NA
V gene: TRBV5-6
D gene: TRBD1
CDR3 protein: CASSLGTGYEQYF
CDR3 DNA: TGTGCCAGCAGCTTGGGGACAGGTTACGAGCAGTACTTC

J gene: TRBJ2-7
clone size: NA
V gene: TRBV11-2
D gene: TRBD2
CDR3 protein: CASSLAWRGAGEQYF
CDR3 DNA: TGTGCCAGCAGCTTAGCGTGGCGGGGGGCTGGCGAGCAGTACTTC